This T cell receptor (beta chain) was profiled in a study of blood T cells in healthy people across ages. Study results and caveats: Using unsorted PBMCs precluded a conclusive naive versus antigen-experienced comparison.

This clonotype occurred a few times. The antigen is unknown. Through a sample-barcoded 5' primer and a J-beta primer mix, a second PCR was run for roughly 7 to 11 cycles. TCRdb ran MiXCR on the 5' RACE reads and lists one entry per CDR3 protein. The sample contains about 1.8 million distinct CDR3 sequences, approximately 50% of which appear only once. The germline V gene encodes CDR1 SGHRS and CDR2 YFSETQ. The CDR3 is 15 residues long. This sequence originates from a woman aged 40 to 50 in good health. V usage is TRBV5-1 and J usage is TRBJ2-5; 8 nucleotides match TRBD2. The DNA end is a closer match to TRBJ2-7, so the J assignment may be wrong. The sequencing input was blood. The CDR3 protein is CASSFLAGLSYEQYF. The CDR3 bases are TGCGCCAGCAGCTTCCTAGCGGGTCTTTCTTACGAGCAGTACTTC.